The 5 T cell receptor beta chains listed next were all sequenced from one sample in a study of blood T cell repertoires in COVID-19. Generated by immunoSEQ multiplex PCR, the TCRdb table keeps only in-frame clones and is missing some. The table records approximately 170,000 clones, around 83% of them present only once. The sequenced material came from peripheral blood. All receptors come from a woman of 80 years or more in a cohort sampled during active or convalescent COVID-19.

This clone was seen a single time. This sequence joins TRBV5-4 and TRBJ2-5, with 8 bases aligning to TRBD2. V was pared by 0 bases and J by 1 base, with 8 bases of the junction left unmatched. Germline CDR1 and CDR2: SGHNT and YYREEE (reference sequence). This CDR3 is 17 amino acids long. In nucleotides, the CDR3 is TGTGCCAGCAGCTTGGAGTTTAGCGGGGCCTCCCAAGAGACCCAGTACTTC. Translated, it gives CASSLEFSGASQETQYF.

The genes are TRBV13 and TRBJ2-3, with D perhaps TRBD1 (7 bases). The CDR3 extends over 16 amino acids. Germline CDR1 is PRHDT and CDR2 is FYEKMQ (reference sequence). V was clipped by 3 bases and J by 3 bases, with 16 bases between them. Here the CDR3 DNA reads TGTGCCAGCAGCTTTAGTGGGGCAGGGGGGACAGATACGCAGTATTTT. Translating it yields CASSFSGAGGTDTQYF.

The chain has TRBV10-1 and TRBJ2-5, with D possibly being TRBD2 (6 bases). Trimming left V 4 bases short and J 3 bases short, with 9 bases between. The CDR3 runs to 13 residues. Germline CDR1 is WNHNN and CDR2 is SYGVQD (reference sequence). CDR3 sequence: CASSVGLEETQYF. Here the CDR3 DNA reads TGCGCCAGCAGTGTGGGACTGGAAGAGACCCAGTACTTC.

This clone has a single count. The chain employs TRBV6-4 and TRBJ1-2, with D uncertain. V was pared by 0 bases and J by 8 bases, with 13 bases between. Germline lookup yields CDR1 MRHNA and CDR2 SNTAGT. The CDR3 length is 14 residues. The CDR3 region is CASSDSAGVRGYTF. The CDR3 DNA reads TGTGCCAGCAGTGACTCAGCCGGGGTTAGGGGCTACACCTTC.

V is TRBV11-2 and J is TRBJ2-1; D is perhaps TRBD2 (6 bases). Per germline, CDR1 SGHAT and CDR2 FQNNGV. The CDR3 has 13 residues. Trimming took off 5 bases at V and 15 bases at J, with 20 bases between the two ends. CDR3 sequence: CASSLNLRSGRFF. CDR3 DNA sequence: TGTGCCAGCAGCCTAAACCTCCGAAGCGGGCGGTTCTTC. Full variable domain (rest looked up from reference TRBV11-2 and TRBJ2-1): EAGVAQSPRYKIIEKRQSVAFWCNPISGHATLYWYQQILGQGPKLLIQFQNNGVVDDSQLPKDRFSAERLKGVDSTLKIQPAKLEDSAVYLCASSLNLRSGRFFGPGTRLTVL.